A selection of T cell receptor beta chains follows, all from one sample in a study of CD8 T cells in ankylosing spondylitis. One entry per CDR3 protein results from TCRdb running MiXCR on the 5' RACE reads. The repertoire holds approximately 400,000 distinct CDR3 sequences, roughly 17% seen once, with under 1.2% in the top ten. The sample taken for sequencing was blood, either unsorted or a sorted T cell fraction (not recorded which). Receptors were obtained from a male donor with ankylosing spondylitis. Both conserved end residues are part of each CDR3. Clone size is not always given. Where it is, it says once, few, many or a class for expanded clones.

14	few	TRBJ1-5	TRBV6-5	CASSYSTLDQPQHF
14	few	TRBJ2-3	TRBV6-1	CASSPGTSGTTQYF
13	few	TRBJ1-2	TRBV2	CASSVGQSYGYTF
15	many	TRBJ2-4	TRBV6-5	CASSYGTSGKNIQYF
12	many	TRBJ1-1	TRBV12-3/TRBV12-4	CASTLTGYEAFF
16	NA	TRBJ2-2	TRBV4-2	CASSQASGANTGELFF
14	NA	TRBJ2-5	TRBV5-6	CASSSTYTAETQYF
17	NA	TRBJ2-2	TRBV9	CASSVALAGGRGGELFF
17	NA	TRBJ2-2	TRBV12-3/TRBV12-4	CASSPGLARPNTGELFF
14	NA	TRBJ2-3	TRBV20-1	CSASGGPGGDTQYF
19	few	TRBJ1-6	TRBV3-1	CASSDGTAARYSYNSPLHF
15	NA	TRBJ2-7	TRBV24-1	CATSDGRDKAYEQYF
15	few	TRBJ2-7	TRBV7-2	CASSLVVGTHYEQYF
16	NA	TRBJ2-3	TRBV5-6	CASSLGLEGRPDTQYF
15	few	TRBJ2-5	TRBV11-2	CASRPTHPEGETQYF
14	few	TRBJ2-7	TRBV20-1	CSALGGGNSYEQYF
15	NA	TRBJ1-6	TRBV30	CAWSVLGRANSPLHF
13	few	TRBJ1-1	TRBV3-1	CASSQENTRRHFF
17	many	TRBJ1-2	TRBV7-8	CASSRQTAGGSGYGYTF
14	many	TRBJ2-3	TRBV12-3/TRBV12-4	CASSSLDGTDTQYF
14	NA	TRBJ2-5	TRBV7-9	CASSRSGPMGAQYF
14	few	TRBJ2-3	TRBV6-1	CASSRGRRADTQYF
15	few	TRBJ1-2	TRBV12-3/TRBV12-4	CASRLGDREFGGYTF
12	NA	TRBJ2-7	TRBV2	CASRLRGNEQYF
15	few	TRBJ2-1	TRBV3-1	CASSQGLAGRNEQFF
13	few	TRBJ2-1	TRBV7-2	CASSPLTGFEQFF
15	NA	TRBJ2-3	TRBV5-5	CASSLTPGRADTQYF
16	few	TRBJ1-1	TRBV28	CASSSPGLIVNTEAFF
13	few	TRBJ2-7	TRBV29-1	CSVATSGSYEQYF
14	NA	TRBJ1-2	TRBV10-3	CAISEGGVSYGYTF
21	few	TRBJ2-1	TRBV4-1	CASSQPSGDRSNPYSYNEQFF
16	few	TRBJ2-2	TRBV9	CASSVEVGLNTGELFF
15	NA	TRBJ2-1	TRBV7-3	CASSLNPRGGNEQFF
17	few	TRBJ2-2	TRBV7-3	CASSLYPSQINTGELFF
14	NA	TRBJ1-5	TRBV20-1	CSAREGAGNQPQHF
13	NA	TRBJ2-5	TRBV13	CASSSYREETQYF
13	NA	TRBJ1-2	TRBV6-6	CASSSAGGYGYTF
14	few	TRBJ1-5	TRBV4-1	CASSQSGDWGPQHF
14	NA	TRBJ2-1	TRBV25-1	CASSLAGGTYEQFF
13	NA	TRBJ1-2	TRBV28	CASSYKTNYGYTF
15	NA	TRBJ2-4	TRBV12-3/TRBV12-4	CASSRLAGVKNIQYF
15	NA	TRBJ1-1	TRBV6-1	CASRGGGGGDTEAFF
13	few	TRBJ1-5	TRBV5-6	CASSWGRIQPQHF
15	NA	TRBJ2-3	TRBV27	CASSRWEGRTDTQYF
14	few	TRBJ2-1	TRBV14	CASSQVRGYNEQFF
10	few	TRBJ1-2	TRBV29-1	CSVNRDGYTF
15	few	TRBJ2-2	TRBV2	CASSRLGPNTGELFF
15	NA	TRBJ2-7	TRBV6-5	CASSYGVGGPYEQYF
15	NA	TRBJ1-3	TRBV6-1	CATSDEGDSGNTIYF
16	NA	TRBJ2-1	TRBV20-1	CSASSGAGGSYNEQFF